The 6 T cell receptor beta chains presented below share a single source sample, sequenced in a study of Graves' ophthalmopathy and Graves' hyperthyroidism. Amplified material comprised TCR beta CDR3 regions derived from RNA transcripts. RT-PCR in the first round used HTBI primers; a second-round multiplex PCR followed. TCRdb reprocessed the multiplex PCR reads with MiXCR, giving one entry per CDR3 protein. Altogether 620,000 or so distinct CDR3 sequences are present, about a fifth being singletons, with the ten largest covering roughly 6.9%. Sequenced sample: peripheral blood. These receptors all stem from a woman aged 18 to 35 with stable Graves' hyperthyroidism. Some clones in this sample may be carry-over from other donors' samples.

This clonotype was seen many times. The chain carries TRBV6-5 and TRBJ2-7; 7 bases map to TRBD2. The CDR3 sequence is 13 residues long. CDR1 and CDR2 (germline): MNHEY, SVGAGI. After removal of 9 bases from V and 3 bases from J, the junction contained 8 bases not matched to a gene. The CDR3 nucleotides are TGTGCCAGTCAAATGGGGGGGGGCTACGAGCAGTACTTC. Protein: CASQMGGGYEQYF.

The rearrangement links TRBV10-3 to TRBJ1-2; D unresolved. The CDR3 is made up of 13 amino acids. Germline values: CDR1 ENHRY, CDR2 SYGVKD. V lost 0 bases to trimming and J lost 6 bases, with 8 bases between them. For the CDR3, the DNA is TGTGCCATCAGTGAGTCGATCGAGGATGGCTACACCTTC. It codes for CAISESIEDGYTF.

Here the CDR3 reads CASSDGQGAGELFF. CDR3 nucleotide sequence: TGTGCCAGCAGTGACGGCCAGGGGGCTGGGGAGCTGTTTTTT. This chain uses TRBV6-4 with TRBJ2-2; 8 positions match TRBD1. Trimming cost V 2 bases and J 8 bases; bases outside gene matches: 4. The CDR3 length is 14 residues. The germline CDR1 and CDR2 sequences are MRHNA and SNTAGT.

The table lists this clonotype with many counts. The chain combines TRBV28 with TRBJ1-5, with TRBD1 matching 7 bases. The V and J ends lost 8 bases and 4 bases, in that order; junction bases with no gene match: 11. Germline CDR1 and CDR2: MDHEN and SYDVKM. The CDR3 runs 15 residues. This CDR3 reads CASATRQGLNQPQHF. CDR3 DNA sequence: TGTGCCAGCGCAACAAGACAGGGTCTAAATCAGCCCCAGCATTTT. The complete variable domain, with remaining parts taken from reference TRBV28 and TRBJ1-5, reads DVKVTQSSRYLVKRTGEKVFLECVQDMDHENMFWYRQDPGLGLRLIYFSYDVKMKEKGDIPEGYSVSREKKERFSLILESASTNQTSMYLCASATRQGLNQPQHFGDGTRLSIL.

This clonotype was counted ten times or more. The V call is TRBV12-3 or TRBV12-4, the J call TRBJ1-5; weak D call: TRBD1 (6 bases). This CDR3 spans 15 amino acids. The V end was cut by 6 bases, the J end by 4 bases, with 16 bases between. The CDR3 loop reads CASRSPIQGNQPQHF. For the CDR3, the DNA is TGTGCCAGCAGATCCCCTATACAGGGAAATCAGCCCCAGCATTTT.

In its sample, this clonotype was seen a few times. The J gene is TRBJ2-7, the V gene TRBV13; 8 positions agree with TRBD1. V dropped 3 bases and J dropped 3; count of bases not matched to a gene: 7. Germline CDR1 PRHDT, CDR2 FYEKMQ (reference sequence). The CDR3 is 15 amino acids. As DNA, the CDR3 is TGTGCCAGCAGCTTCCTAGACAGGGGAGACTACGAGCAGTACTTC. Translating it yields CASSFLDRGDYEQYF.